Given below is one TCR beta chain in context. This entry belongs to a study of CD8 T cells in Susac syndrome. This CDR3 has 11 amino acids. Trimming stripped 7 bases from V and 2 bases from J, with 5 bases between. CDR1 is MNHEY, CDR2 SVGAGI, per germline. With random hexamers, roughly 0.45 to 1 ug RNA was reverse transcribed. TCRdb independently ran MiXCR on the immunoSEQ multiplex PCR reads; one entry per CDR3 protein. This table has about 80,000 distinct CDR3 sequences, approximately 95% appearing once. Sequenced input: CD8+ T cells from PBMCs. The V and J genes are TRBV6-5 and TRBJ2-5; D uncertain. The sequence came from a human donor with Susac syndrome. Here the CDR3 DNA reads TGTGCCAGCATGGAACAAGAGACCCAGTACTTC. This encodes CASMEQETQYF.